These 31 T cell receptor beta chains originate from one sample sequenced in a study of T cells in tuberculosis (dated 2018 in TCRdb). The library was made by the immunoSEQ multiplex PCR assay. This immuneACCESS table, as held by TCRdb, lists in-frame sequences with V and J called but not all clones. Of the missing ones, under half trace to an unresolved V gene in checked studies; the others have no known cause. For this sample the table gives around 30,000 clones, of which about 90% were detected only once. Roughly 6.1% of the sample is taken by the ten largest. The material sequenced was PBMCs. The receptors here all came from a donor between 10 and 35 years old with latent tuberculosis or without tuberculosis infection.

The V call is TRBV30, the J call TRBJ1-2; 7 bases are a match to TRBD1. V lost 8 bases and J lost 5; bases outside the gene matches: 14. Germline CDR1 is GTSNPN and CDR2 is SVGIG (reference sequence). This CDR3 contains 14 residues. CDR3 sequence reads: CALTGPGVNYGYTF. The CDR3 DNA sequence: TGTGCCCTGACAGGGCCGGGAGTCAATTATGGCTACACCTTC.

The chain joins TRBV27 to TRBJ2-1; D might be TRBD1 (6 bases). V lost 3 bases and J lost 3, with 15 bases in between. The CDR3 has 16 amino acids. The germline gives CDR1 MNHEY, CDR2 SMNVEV (reference sequence). CDR3 amino acids: CASSFAQGRLYNEQFF. CDR3 sequence (DNA): TGTGCCAGCAGTTTCGCGCAGGGGCGTCTCTACAATGAGCAGTTCTTC.

This clone was counted only a few times. This chain links TRBV28 with TRBJ1-2; the match to TRBD1 covers 8 bases. V lost 5 bases and J lost 6; bases outside the gene matches: 8. This CDR3 comprises 14 residues. Germline lookup yields CDR1 MDHEN and CDR2 SYDVKM. CDR3 coding DNA: TGTGCCAGCAGTCCCACAGGGGGGACAGATGGCTACACCTTC. Its translation: CASSPTGGTDGYTF.

The V gene is TRBV6-6, the J gene TRBJ2-1; D unclear. The germline V and J ends were trimmed by 5 bases and 2 bases, with 7 bases remaining between them. Germline CDR1 is MNHNY and CDR2 is SVGAGI (reference sequence). The length of the CDR3 is 13 residues. In nucleotides, the CDR3 is TGTGCCAGCAGTCCGGTAACCTACAATGAGCAGTTCTTC. Translated: CASSPVTYNEQFF.

The gene calls are TRBV7-8 and TRBJ2-3; TRBD2 aligns across 9 bases. The trim removed 1 base at V and 0 bases at J, leaving 5 bases unmatched. Germline V gene lookup returns CDR1 SGHVS and CDR2 FQNEAQ. This CDR3 region has 17 residues. The CDR3 loop is CASSLGSGGPSTDTQYF. DNA of the CDR3: TGTGCCAGCAGCTTAGGTAGCGGGGGCCCTAGCACAGATACGCAGTATTTT.

The rearrangement joins TRBV6-1 to TRBJ1-5; 10 bases fit TRBD1. J lost 2 bases, V lost 6 bases, and 4 bases had no gene match. The germline V gene has CDR1 MNHNS and CDR2 SASEGT. This CDR3 contains 15 residues. In nucleotides, the CDR3 is TGTGCCAGCAGGTCCGGGACAGGGGGCAATCAGCCCCAGCATTTT. This translates into CASRSGTGGNQPQHF.

The chain has TRBV7-6 and TRBJ2-5, with D uncertain. V lost 1 base and J 7 bases, leaving 4 bases between the germline ends. The CDR3 extends over 11 amino acids. In germline, CDR1 is SGHVS, CDR2 FNYEAQ. The CDR3 DNA sequence: TGTGCCAGCAGCTTAGAGCTGACCCAGTACTTC. Protein: CASSLELTQYF.

V gene TRBV5-6 combines with J gene TRBJ1-2; possibly TRBD1 for D (5 bases). Germline CDR1 and CDR2: SGHDT and YYEEEE. V lost 6 bases to trimming and J lost 0 bases, with 12 bases between them. The CDR3 totals 14 residues. This CDR3 is CASTLDMSNYGYTF. The DNA of the CDR3 is TGTGCCAGCACTCTGGACATGTCTAACTATGGCTACACCTTC.

This chain's CDR3 is CASISSPTNTEAFF. In nucleotides, the CDR3 is TGCGCCAGCATCTCGTCCCCAACTAACACTGAAGCTTTCTTT. This chain connects TRBV10-2 to TRBJ1-1; D is unresolved. Germline CDR1 WSHSY, CDR2 SAAADI. This CDR3 has 14 residues. Trimming cost V 7 bases and J 2 bases, with 14 bases left between them.

The chain combines TRBV5-1 with TRBJ2-7, with D maybe TRBD1 (6 bases). Germline V gives CDR1 SGHRS, CDR2 YFSETQ. This CDR3 has 14 amino acids. Trimming shortened V by 3 bases and J by 5 bases, and 15 bases separated the two germline ends. CDR3 DNA: TGCGCCAGCAGCTCGACTACAGGGCGCAACGAGCAGTACTTC. Residues: CASSSTTGRNEQYF.

The V and J genes are TRBV7-6 and TRBJ1-1; TRBD1 might be the D (5 bases). The germline gives CDR1 SGHVS, CDR2 FNYEAQ. CDR3 length: 17 amino acids. Trimming stripped 2 bases from V and 5 bases from J, with 21 bases between. CDR3 sequence reads: CASSLIEYAGRYTEAFF. The DNA of the CDR3 is TGTGCCAGCAGCTTAATAGAGTATGCAGGGCGATATACTGAAGCTTTCTTT.

The rearrangement uses TRBV7-2 and TRBJ1-2, with D unresolved. Germline V gives CDR1 SGHTA, CDR2 FQGNSA. V was clipped by 4 bases and J by 6 bases, with 15 bases between them. The CDR3 runs 14 residues. The CDR3 is CASSSPHGENGYTF. CDR3 nucleotide sequence: TGTGCCAGCAGCTCACCCCACGGAGAGAATGGCTACACCTTC.

This rearrangement joins TRBV6-1 to TRBJ1-2; D uncertain. V was clipped by 3 bases and J by 7 bases, with 9 bases between them. This CDR3 contains 12 residues. Germline-derived CDR1 and CDR2 are MNHNS and SASEGT. In nucleotides, the CDR3 is TGTGCCAGCAGTGACGGGAGGGCTGGCTACACCTTC. This codes for CASSDGRAGYTF.

The rearrangement links TRBV5-1 to TRBJ1-6, with a possible D match to TRBD1 (5 bases). This CDR3 spans 15 amino acids. Per the germline V gene, CDR1 is SGHRS and CDR2 is YFSETQ. Trimming removed 0 bases at V and 6 bases at J, with 10 bases between. CDR3 protein: CASSLVTDGNSPLHF. The CDR3 DNA reads as TGCGCCAGCAGCTTGGTGACAGATGGTAATTCACCCCTCCACTTT.

This clone was detected only a few times. CDR3 loop: CASSQPQGNEQFF. The CDR3 coding sequence is TGCGCCAGCAGTCAACCTCAGGGCAATGAGCAGTTCTTC. The V and J genes are TRBV23-1 and TRBJ2-1; the D gene is possibly TRBD1 (5 bases). TRBV23-1 is noted as an ORF with a role that remains uncertain. Trimming took 2 bases from V and 6 from J, leaving 8 bases between them. This CDR3 spans 13 amino acids.

The genes are TRBV11-2 and TRBJ1-3; D not certain. The V end lost 5 bases, the J end lost 9 bases, and 11 bases lay between the germline ends. The CDR3 runs 12 residues. Germline CDR1 reads SGHAT; CDR2 reads FQNNGV. In DNA form, the CDR3 reads TGTGCCAGCAGCCCACCCTCCAGCACCATATATTTT. This encodes CASSPPSSTIYF.

The V gene is TRBV2, the J gene TRBJ1-4; weak D call: TRBD1 (6 bases). The V gene's germline CDR1 is SNHLY and CDR2 FYNNEI. This CDR3 region has 14 residues. Trimming cost V 2 bases and J 8 bases, with 12 bases left between them. CDR3 loop: CASSERTGIEKLFF. The CDR3 DNA reads TGTGCCAGCAGTGAAAGAACAGGGATCGAAAAACTGTTTTTT.

The chain recombines TRBV2 with TRBJ2-3; possible D gene TRBD1, 6 bases. The CDR3 contains 17 residues. Germline V gene sequence: CDR1 SNHLY, CDR2 FYNNEI. The V and J ends lost 10 bases and 0 bases respectively, with 23 bases between them. CDR3 region: CATKKGGWGKSTDTQYF. The CDR3 DNA is TGTGCCACCAAGAAAGGGGGTTGGGGAAAAAGCACAGATACGCAGTATTTT.

The chain carries TRBV19 and TRBJ2-5; 8 bases align to TRBD1. CDR1 LNHDA and CDR2 SQIVND come from the germline V gene (reference sequence). CDR3 length: 15 amino acids. Trimming took 5 bases from V and 4 from J; bases not matched to a gene: 9. In nucleotides, the CDR3 is TGTGCCAGTAGTGGAGCAGGGGGCTATCGAGAGACCCAGTACTTC. Its protein is CASSGAGGYRETQYF.

The chain couples TRBV10-3 to TRBJ2-3; 13 bases are a match to TRBD2. The V gene end was trimmed by 11 bases and the J gene end by 3 bases; junction bases not matched to a gene: 5. CDR3 size: 14 residues. Germline CDR1 is ENHRY and CDR2 is SYGVKD. CDR3 nucleotides: TGTGCCGCAAAGGGACTAGCGGGGACAGATACGCAGTATTTT. It yields the protein CAAKGLAGTDTQYF.

V gene TRBV23-1 combines with J gene TRBJ2-2; tentatively, D is TRBD1 (5 bases). TRBV23-1 has ORF status, its function being uncertain. Deletions cut 10 bases from V and 6 bases from J, with 21 bases between. The CDR3 is made up of 15 amino acids. The CDR3 reads CATAKRRRGPGELFF. In nucleotides, the CDR3 is TGCGCCACCGCAAAGAGGAGAAGGGGCCCCGGGGAGCTGTTTTTT.

The chain employs TRBV10-3 and TRBJ2-7; no reliable D call. Germline V gene lookup returns CDR1 ENHRY and CDR2 SYGVKD. V was trimmed by 11 bases and J by 0 bases, leaving 17 bases between them. CDR3 size: 14 residues. The chain's CDR3 is CAGRSDRSSYEQYF. DNA for the CDR3: TGTGCCGGTAGAAGTGACCGGAGCTCCTACGAGCAGTACTTC.

Of note for this clone: The junction departs from the called germline gene at one end, perhaps through a read error. V and J are TRBV7-3 and TRBJ2-1, with TRBD2 matching 10 bases. This CDR3 region has 12 residues. CDR1 and CDR2 (germline): SGHTA, FQGTGA. DNA of the CDR3: TGTGCCAGCAGCCGGAGCGGGGGGGTACCGATCTTC. It codes for CASSRSGGVPIF.

CDR3 DNA: TGTGCCAGCAGCTTATTCGGGGCGGGGGCCCGCACAGATACGCAGTATTTT. Translated, it gives CASSLFGAGARTDTQYF. The chain couples TRBV7-2 to TRBJ2-3; tentative D call: TRBD2 (7 bases). V lost 2 bases and J 1 base, leaving 16 bases between the germline ends. The CDR3 loop spans 17 amino acids. Germline CDR1 SGHTA, CDR2 FQGNSA.

This rearrangement joins TRBV7-2 to TRBJ2-3; no clear D gene. V was trimmed by 5 bases and J by 0 bases, leaving 12 bases between them. The CDR3 spans 15 residues. CDR1 is SGHTA, CDR2 FQGNSA, per germline. CDR3 amino acids: CASSEPLGSTDTQYF. For the CDR3, the DNA is TGTGCCAGCAGCGAACCCCTGGGCAGCACAGATACGCAGTATTTT.

The chain uses TRBV19 and TRBJ1-1; 8 nucleotides match TRBD1. The CDR3 runs 15 residues. Germline trimming cut 7 bases from V and 1 base from J; bases unmatched to any gene: 8. Germline values: CDR1 LNHDA, CDR2 SQIVND (reference sequence). This CDR3 reads CASTLAGTGNTEAFF. The CDR3 region has the DNA TGTGCCAGTACCCTGGCTGGGACAGGGAACACTGAAGCTTTCTTT.

V usage is TRBV5-5 and J usage is TRBJ2-2; D is possibly TRBD1 (6 bases). Germline lookup yields CDR1 SGHKS and CDR2 YYEKEE (reference sequence). Trimming left V 4 bases short and J 1 base short, with 14 bases between. This CDR3 has 16 residues. CDR3 coding DNA: TGTGCCAGCAGCGCTGGGTCAGGGGTGAACACCGGGGAGCTGTTTTTT. Its translation is CASSAGSGVNTGELFF.

The J gene is TRBJ1-1, the V gene TRBV10-3, with 7 bases identical to TRBD1. Germline V lookup: CDR1 ENHRY, CDR2 SYGVKD. CDR3 size: 15 residues. V trimming: 3 bases; J trimming: 0 bases; junction bases outside the gene matches: 4. The CDR3 spells CAISDPTGMNTEAFF. CDR3 in DNA: TGTGCCATCAGTGACCCGACAGGGATGAACACTGAAGCTTTCTTT.

The chain joins TRBV6-5 to TRBJ2-1; TRBD1 matches 8 bases. The CDR3 loop spans 15 amino acids. Germline V CDR1 and CDR2: MNHEY, SVGAGI. Unmatched junction bases numbered 8, after V lost 6 bases and J lost 4 bases. The DNA of the CDR3 is TGTGCCAGCAGCCCGCCGGGACAGGCTTACAATGAGCAGTTCTTC. It is translated as CASSPPGQAYNEQFF.

A single count supports this clone. V gene TRBV10-3 combines with J gene TRBJ2-7; 13 nucleotides line up with TRBD2. Germline-derived CDR1 and CDR2 are ENHRY and SYGVKD. Trimming removed 3 bases from V and 5 bases from J; junction bases left unmatched: 4. The CDR3 extends over 15 amino acids. For the CDR3, the DNA is TGTGCCATCAGTGAACTAGCGGGGGGGCCGAACGAGCAGTACTTC. It is translated as CAISELAGGPNEQYF.

The chain carries TRBV5-6 and TRBJ1-2, with TRBD1 matching 9 bases. The CDR3 sequence is 14 residues long. V gave up 4 bases and J gave up 7 bases; unmatched junction bases: 8. Germline V gene lookup returns CDR1 SGHDT and CDR2 YYEEEE. CDR3 residues: CASSVLQGAVGYTF. The CDR3, as DNA: TGTGCCAGCAGCGTGTTACAGGGGGCCGTTGGCTACACCTTC.